This T cell receptor (beta chain) was sequenced in a study of T cell clonotyping in hematopoietic cell transplantation. Germline CDR1 reads MDHEN; CDR2 reads SYDVKM. V lost 2 bases to trimming and J lost 6 bases, with 16 bases between them. The length of the CDR3 is 15 residues. Study-level points and caveats: Higher Inverse Simpson Index values in graft donor and pretransplant recipient predicted broader posttransplant TCR diversity. Recipient TCR diversity dropped after transplant; expanded clonotypes rose from day 30 to 180. Few recipient clonotypes overlapped donors; over 97% were de novo at given depth.

Notes on this clone: Its target is unknown.

Sequencing used immunoSEQ multiplex PCR; TCRdb keeps in-frame clones, though not all of them. The sample holds 20,000 to 25,000 clones, roughly nine tenths seen once. Time point given: recipient sample about 28 days before transplant, after cytoreduction. Samples: about 28 days before transplant, then days 30, 100 and 180 after. The chain combines TRBV28 with TRBJ1-2, with TRBD1 as a possible D gene (5 bases). This clonotype originated in a man younger than 35 with biphenotypic leukemia. Some clones in this sample may be carry-over from other donors' samples. The sample here was peripheral blood mononuclear cells, taken before stem cell transplant. The CDR3 is CASSLLFQGGDGYTF. CDR3 nucleotides: TGTGCCAGCAGTTTACTTTTTCAGGGAGGGGATGGCTACACCTTC.